This TCR beta chain appears in the sequencing data of a study of long-term antiretroviral therapy in people with HIV. Study results and limitations: Blood draws took place between about 2003 and 2018 and possibly involved older ART regimens. Upon ART, diversity increased but remained lower than transplant donor controls.

As for this clone: Its specificity is unknown.

Treatment for all HIV-infected participants took place in the United States. Survey level was the resolution at which the v3.0 immunoSEQ assay ran. Sequencing was performed with immunoSEQ multiplex PCR; in TCRdb, only in-frame clones are kept and a portion is missing. The sample holds approximately 12,000 clones, 83% seen once. The clonotype comes from a middle-aged man with HIV. The sequences come from unsorted PBMCs, collected 3.4 years after starting antiretroviral therapy.

The CDR3 here is CASSGTGGGNYGYTF. The CDR3 nucleotides are TGTGCCAGCAGCGGGACAGGGGGCGGAAACTATGGCTACACCTTC. V is TRBV7-8 and J is TRBJ1-2; 12 positions agree with TRBD1. Looked up from germline, CDR1 is SGHVS and CDR2 is FQNEAQ. V dropped 5 bases and J dropped 2; count of bases not matched to a gene: 3. CDR3 length: 15 amino acids.